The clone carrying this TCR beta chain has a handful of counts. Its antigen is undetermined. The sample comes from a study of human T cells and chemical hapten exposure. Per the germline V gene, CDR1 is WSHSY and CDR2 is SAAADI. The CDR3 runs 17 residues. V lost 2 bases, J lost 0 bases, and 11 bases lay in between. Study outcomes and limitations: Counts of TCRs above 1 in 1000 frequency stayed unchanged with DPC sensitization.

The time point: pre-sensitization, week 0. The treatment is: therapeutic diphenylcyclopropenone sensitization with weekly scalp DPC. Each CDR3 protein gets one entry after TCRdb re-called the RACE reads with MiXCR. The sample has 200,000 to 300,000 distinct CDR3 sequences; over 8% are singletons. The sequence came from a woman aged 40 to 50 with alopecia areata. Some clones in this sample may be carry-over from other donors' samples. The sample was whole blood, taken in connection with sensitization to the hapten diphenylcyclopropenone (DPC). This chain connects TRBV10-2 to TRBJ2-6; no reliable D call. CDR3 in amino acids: CASSEAGSSSGANVLTF. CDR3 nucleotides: TGCGCCAGCAGTGAGGCAGGATCGAGCTCTGGGGCCAACGTCCTGACTTTC.